These 4 T cell receptor beta chains originate from one sample sequenced in a study of cytomegalovirus exposure and HLA in healthy donors. PCR was performed using 60 Vbeta and 13 Jbeta primers. The repertoire was sequenced with immunoSEQ multiplex PCR; TCRdb's copy has only in-frame clones and lacks some. Of approximately 170,000 clones detected, 80% appear once; the ten largest clones hold about a tenth. The material sequenced was PBMCs. These receptors originate from a man between 18 and 35 years old in good health and CMV-seropositive.

The chain links TRBV6-5 to TRBJ2-5; the D gene is possibly TRBD1 (6 bases). CDR3 size: 14 residues. Germline values: CDR1 MNHEY, CDR2 SVGAGI. Between the trimmed V and J ends, which lost 2 bases and 2 bases, there was a span of 9 bases. The CDR3 region has the DNA TGTGCCAGCAGTTACAGGACAGCGCAAGAGACCCAGTACTTC. Translation gives CASSYRTAQETQYF.

The chain recombines TRBV7-9 with TRBJ1-2; TRBD1 might be the D (5 bases). CDR1 is SEHNR and CDR2 is FQNEAQ in the germline V gene (reference sequence). Trimming took 2 bases from V and 3 from J, leaving 7 bases between them. The CDR3 length is 13 residues. The CDR3 is CASSLSGDYGYTF. For the CDR3, the DNA is TGTGCCAGCAGCTTATCGGGGGACTATGGCTACACCTTC.

The V and J genes are TRBV5-6 and TRBJ1-1, with D hard to call. From germline, CDR1 is SGHDT and CDR2 YYEEEE. This CDR3 contains 13 residues. Trimming cost V 0 bases and J 5 bases, with 8 bases left between them. The CDR3 DNA follows: TGTGCCAGCAGCTTGGCTTCGGGGACTGAAGCTTTCTTT. Translated: CASSLASGTEAFF.

This chain links TRBV4-1 with TRBJ2-7; 8 nucleotides line up with TRBD1. V gave up 1 base and J gave up 3 bases; unmatched junction bases: 5. In germline, CDR1 is MGHRA, CDR2 YSYEKL. This CDR3 has 15 amino acids. Here the CDR3 reads CASSQVKQGVYEQYF. CDR3 DNA: TGCGCCAGCAGCCAAGTAAAACAGGGGGTCTACGAGCAGTACTTC.